This T cell receptor beta chain was retrieved from a study of post-analysis software for immune sequencing data. Whole-study results and caveats: Five or six TRBV segments, TRBV5-6, TRBV5-1 and TRBV20-1 among them, were found more frequent in patients than controls.

Unique molecular identifiers were built into the TCR beta cDNA libraries. TCRdb passed the PCR reads through MiXCR, listing each CDR3 protein once. This table has around 400,000 distinct CDR3 sequences, about 40% appearing once. On this clonotype itself: Its specificity is not known.

This CDR3 comprises 16 residues. With V trimmed by 4 bases and J by 0 bases, 9 bases remained unmatched. Looked up from germline, CDR1 is SGHTA and CDR2 is FQGNSA. This clonotype was obtained from a girl aged 2 to 9 with multiple sclerosis. The sample consisted of blood. J is TRBJ2-7 and V is TRBV7-2, with 7 bases fitting TRBD1. CDR3 DNA: TGTGCCAGCAGCTGGACCGGGACAGAGGCCTCCTACGAGCAGTACTTC. Protein: CASSWTGTEASYEQYF.